The 31 T cell receptor beta chains in this list originate from one sample, sequenced in a study of T cells after yellow fever vaccination. TCRdb independently ran MiXCR on the 5' RACE reads; one entry per CDR3 protein. In the table there are approximately 510,000 distinct CDR3 sequences, 21% of which are singletons. This specimen was PBMCs, taken approximately 22 days after the first yellow fever vaccination. The source is a man between 18 and 29 years old who received the YFV17D yellow fever vaccine.

This rearrangement joins TRBV24-1 to TRBJ2-3, with a weak D call TRBD2 (7 bases). V was cut by 12 bases and J by 0 bases, with 24 bases left in between. Germline V CDR1 and CDR2: KGHDR, SFDVKD. The CDR3 contains 17 residues. In nucleotides, the CDR3 is TGTGCCGTCGCCTCAGCAACGGGGGGCGGTAGCACAGATACGCAGTATTTT. Amino acids: CAVASATGGGSTDTQYF.

This clonotype was found once. V and J are TRBV7-9 and TRBJ2-2, with D unclear. Deletions cut 5 bases from V and 4 bases from J, with 14 bases between. This CDR3 is 15 amino acids long. Per germline, CDR1 SEHNR and CDR2 FQNEAQ (reference sequence). The CDR3, as DNA: TGTGCCAGCAGCCGAGGATGGGCCAGCACCGGGGAGCTGTTTTTT. It translates to CASSRGWASTGELFF. The full variable domain, with the rest looked up from reference TRBV7-9 and TRBJ2-2, is DTGVSQNPRHKITKRGQNVTFRCDPISEHNRLYWYRQTLGQGPEFLTYFQNEAQLEKSRLLSDRFSAERPKGSFSTLEIQRTEQGDSAMYLCASSRGWASTGELFFGEGSRLTVL.

V usage is TRBV5-1 and J usage is TRBJ2-3; the D is unclear. Trimming took 8 bases from V and 1 from J, leaving 11 bases between them. The CDR3 is 13 amino acids. Germline V lookup: CDR1 SGHRS, CDR2 YFSETQ. Here the CDR3 DNA reads TGCGCCAGTAGGGTAGGTGGCACAGATACGCAGTATTTT. This translates into CASRVGGTDTQYF. The full variable domain, completed using reference TRBV5-1 and TRBJ2-3, is KAGVTQTPRYLIKTRGQQVTLSCSPISGHRSVSWYQQTPGQGLQFLFEYFSETQRNKGNFPGRFSGRQFSNSRSEMNVSTLELGDSALYLCASRVGGTDTQYFGPGTRLTVL.

The rearrangement links TRBV5-1 to TRBJ2-3; D remains ambiguous. CDR1 and CDR2 from the germline V gene are SGHRS and YFSETQ. The CDR3 spans 12 residues. The V and J ends lost 4 bases and 4 bases respectively, with 7 bases between them. This CDR3 is CASSNPSDTQYF. The CDR3 coding sequence is TGCGCCAGCAGCAATCCTTCAGATACGCAGTATTTT.

This clonotype turned up a few times. The gene calls are TRBV6-2 or TRBV6-3 and TRBJ1-5; possible D gene TRBD1, 6 bases. Germline lookup yields CDR1 MNHEY and CDR2 SVGEGT. The CDR3 runs 13 residues. Trimming removed 6 bases at V and 9 bases at J, with 15 bases between. The CDR3, as DNA: TGTGCCAGCAGCCAGAGTGGGGGGCGGCCCCAGCATTTT. This codes for CASSQSGGRPQHF.

The chain combines TRBV19 with TRBJ2-4, with D perhaps given as TRBD1 or TRBD2 (5 bases each). CDR3 length equals 14 residues. Trimming shortened V by 9 bases and J by 5 bases, and 17 bases separated the two germline ends. The V gene's germline CDR1 is LNHDA and CDR2 SQIVND (reference sequence). The CDR3 coding sequence is TGTGCCAGCTCGGCAGTTAGAGGGGAAAACATTCAGTACTTC. Translated, it gives CASSAVRGENIQYF.

This clonotype was recorded a few times. The V gene is TRBV7-2, the J gene TRBJ2-2; D is unclear. In germline, CDR1 is SGHTA, CDR2 FQGNSA. This CDR3 region has 17 residues. V was clipped by 0 bases and J by 2 bases, with 13 bases between them. The CDR3 region has the DNA TGTGCCAGCAGCTTAGCGGATCCCCGACCCAACACCGGGGAGCTGTTTTTT. It encodes CASSLADPRPNTGELFF.

This clonotype was detected a few times. The rearrangement joins TRBV18 to TRBJ2-1; 7 bases are shared with TRBD1. Germline loops: CDR1 KGHSH, CDR2 LQKENI. J gave up 9 bases and V 4 bases, and 6 bases lay outside the gene matches. This CDR3 spans 13 amino acids. CDR3 nucleotide sequence: TGTGCCAGCTCACGGGACAGAGCGAGTGAGCAGTTCTTC. It specifies CASSRDRASEQFF.

This clonotype came up many times. V is TRBV6-1 and J is TRBJ2-7; tentatively, D is TRBD1 or TRBD2 (5 bases each). Germline-derived CDR1 and CDR2 are MNHNS and SASEGT. The CDR3 sequence is 16 residues long. Between the trimmed V and J ends, which lost 6 bases and 2 bases, there was a span of 20 bases. The CDR3 sequence: CASRKGTQALAYEQYV. The DNA of the CDR3 is TGTGCCAGCAGGAAAGGGACGCAGGCCTTGGCCTACGAGCAGTACGTC.

The V call is TRBV4-1, the J call TRBJ1-1; TRBD1 agrees at 7 bases. CDR1 and CDR2 from the germline V gene are MGHRA and YSYEKL. The CDR3 runs to 14 residues. The junction had 8 bases not matched to a gene; V was cut back by 4 bases and J by 6 bases. CDR3 protein: CASSLQGGWAEAFF. The CDR3 coding sequence is TGCGCCAGCAGCCTCCAGGGGGGCTGGGCTGAAGCTTTCTTT.

The rearrangement uses TRBV5-1 and TRBJ1-1, with D possibly being TRBD1 (5 bases). V lost 0 bases and J lost 6, with 12 bases in between. This CDR3 spans 14 amino acids. Germline V gene data show CDR1 as SGHRS and CDR2 as YFSETQ. CDR3 coding DNA: TGCGCCAGCAGCTTGGCCGGGGGGAGGGCTGAAGCTTTCTTT. Translation gives CASSLAGGRAEAFF.

The V and J genes are TRBV4-1 and TRBJ2-3, with 9 bases lining up with TRBD2. CDR1 and CDR2 from the germline V gene are MGHRA and YSYEKL. CDR3 length: 16 residues. After removal of 4 bases from V and 7 bases from J, the junction contained 12 bases not matched to a gene. The CDR3 here is CASSRPLRGGNYTQYF. DNA of the CDR3: TGCGCCAGCAGCCGGCCCTTGCGGGGGGGCAACTATACGCAGTATTTT.

The chain recombines TRBV27 with TRBJ1-4; unclear D gene. Germline CDR1 reads MNHEY; CDR2 reads SMNVEV (reference sequence). CDR3 length equals 15 residues. Trimming shortened V by 2 bases and J by 4 bases, and 11 bases separated the two germline ends. The CDR3 loop reads CASSLKAAFNEKLFF. The CDR3 coding sequence is TGTGCCAGCAGTTTAAAGGCAGCGTTTAATGAAAAACTGTTTTTT.

There are a few counts of this clonotype. The chain has TRBV4-1 and TRBJ2-3, with D possibly TRBD2 on 7 matching bases. There are 22 residues in the CDR3. CDR1 is MGHRA and CDR2 is YSYEKL in the germline V gene. The V end was cut by 0 bases, the J end by 0 bases, with 28 bases between. This CDR3 reads CASSQDPKVGRGLPESTDTQYF. The DNA of the CDR3 is TGCGCCAGCAGCCAAGATCCTAAGGTGGGGCGGGGGCTTCCCGAGAGCACAGATACGCAGTATTTT.

This clonotype was recorded a few times. This chain connects TRBV7-9 to TRBJ1-2; perhaps TRBD1 as D (5 bases). The length of the CDR3 is 16 residues. The V gene's germline CDR1 is SEHNR and CDR2 FQNEAQ (reference sequence). V was cut by 1 base and J by 8 bases, with 20 bases left in between. CDR3 DNA: TGTGCCAGCAGCTTAGGGACGTCCAGGGCCAGCAGGGGCTACACCTTC. Protein: CASSLGTSRASRGYTF.

V is TRBV7-9 and J is TRBJ1-2; 9 bases are a match to TRBD1. This CDR3 comprises 17 residues. Germline CDR1 and CDR2: SEHNR and FQNEAQ (reference sequence). J was trimmed by 3 bases and V by 0 bases; bases with no gene match: 8. CDR3 residues: CASSLAETGGWDYGYTF. The CDR3 DNA reads as TGTGCCAGCAGCTTAGCGGAAACAGGGGGCTGGGACTATGGCTACACCTTC. The full variable domain, with the rest looked up from reference TRBV7-9 and TRBJ1-2, is DTGVSQNPRHKITKRGQNVTFRCDPISEHNRLYWYRQTLGQGPEFLTYFQNEAQLEKSRLLSDRFSAERPKGSFSTLEIQRTEQGDSAMYLCASSLAETGGWDYGYTFGSGTRLTVV.

This clonotype was detected ten times or more. This chain uses TRBV5-1 with TRBJ2-3, with D perhaps TRBD1 (7 bases). The germline V and J ends were trimmed by 4 bases and 5 bases, with 20 bases remaining between them. Germline CDR1 and CDR2: SGHRS and YFSETQ. The CDR3 has 16 residues. The CDR3 reads CASSQEGAKVGDTQYF. The CDR3 bases are TGCGCCAGCAGCCAGGAGGGGGCCAAGGTGGGAGATACGCAGTATTTT.

This clonotype was seen repeatedly, ten times or more. The chain has TRBV4-3 and TRBJ2-3; 9 bases match TRBD2. The CDR3 contains 15 residues. With V trimmed by 6 bases and J by 6 bases, 10 bases remained unmatched. CDR1 and CDR2 from the germline V gene are LGHNA and YSLEER. The CDR3 spells CASSQSRLAGDTQYF. DNA of the CDR3: TGCGCCAGCAGTCAATCCAGGCTAGCGGGGGATACGCAGTATTTT.

This clonotype showed up just a few times. The V call is TRBV11-2, the J call TRBJ2-5; the D call may be TRBD1 or TRBD2 (6 bases each). The ends were cut back, 1 base at V and 5 bases at J, with 14 bases in the middle. Germline values: CDR1 SGHAT, CDR2 FQNNGV. This CDR3 has 15 amino acids. Written as DNA, the CDR3 is TGTGCCAGCAGCTTAGGATGGGGGGCTGAGGAGACCCAGTACTTC. Protein product: CASSLGWGAEETQYF.

The chain is built from TRBV5-4 and TRBJ2-1, with D perhaps matching TRBD2 (6 bases). Germline values: CDR1 SGHNT, CDR2 YYREEE (reference sequence). The V gene lost 4 bases and the J gene lost 6 bases, with 17 bases spanning the gap. The CDR3 covers 15 residues. The DNA of the CDR3 is TGTGCCAGCAGCCCGCCGGCTAGCGTTAGCAATGAGCAGTTCTTC. Its translation is CASSPPASVSNEQFF.

The chain links TRBV7-2 to TRBJ1-3; no reliable D call. V was cut by 5 bases and J by 4 bases, with 9 bases left in between. CDR3 length equals 13 residues. Germline loops: CDR1 SGHTA, CDR2 FQGNSA. The CDR3 is CASSTFEGNTIYF. In nucleotides, the CDR3 is TGTGCCAGCAGCACCTTTGAGGGAAACACCATATATTTT.

A few counts support this clonotype. The chain joins TRBV5-1 to TRBJ2-3, with D unresolved. CDR3 length equals 15 residues. With 0 bases removed from V and 0 bases from J, the gap between germline ends came to 8 bases. Germline values: CDR1 SGHRS, CDR2 YFSETQ. The CDR3 nucleotides are TGCGCCAGCAGCTTGGCCCGCCAGAGCACAGATACGCAGTATTTT. It is translated as CASSLARQSTDTQYF.

In its sample, this clonotype was seen a few times. V gene TRBV18 combines with J gene TRBJ2-7; tentatively, D is TRBD2 (6 bases). The CDR3 sequence is 14 residues long. From germline, CDR1 is KGHSH and CDR2 LQKENI. V was shortened by 1 base and J by 2 bases, with 9 bases between the two germline ends. The CDR3 DNA is TGTGCCAGCTCACCACTGGAGGGACCCTACGAGCAGTACTTC. Translated: CASSPLEGPYEQYF.

This clonotype was counted at least ten times. The rearrangement links TRBV6-4 to TRBJ2-3; 13 nucleotides align to TRBD2. Germline values: CDR1 MRHNA, CDR2 SNTAGT. The junction had 1 base not matched to a gene; V was cut back by 3 bases and J by 4 bases. This CDR3 is built from 15 residues. The CDR3 sequence: CASSETSGGADTQYF. The CDR3 bases are TGTGCCAGCAGTGAAACTAGCGGGGGGGCAGATACGCAGTATTTT.

This clonotype showed up just a few times. This rearrangement joins TRBV5-1 to TRBJ2-7; D is unclear. The CDR3 length is 16 residues. The V gene lost 0 bases and the J gene lost 0 bases, with 13 bases spanning the gap. Germline values: CDR1 SGHRS, CDR2 YFSETQ. The CDR3 protein is CASSLAAGPSSYEQYF. As DNA, the CDR3 is TGCGCCAGCAGCTTGGCCGCAGGTCCAAGCTCCTACGAGCAGTACTTC.

This clonotype showed up just a few times. The chain has TRBV29-1 and TRBJ1-5; TRBD1 aligns across 7 bases. The CDR3 loop spans 13 amino acids. The ends lost 5 bases at V and 3 bases at J; junction bases unmatched: 4. Per the germline V gene, CDR1 is SQVTM and CDR2 is ANQGSEA. The CDR3, as DNA: TGCAGCGTTACGGACAGGCTCAATCAGCCCCAGCATTTT. Protein product: CSVTDRLNQPQHF.

V is TRBV28 and J is TRBJ1-3; D uncertain. The CDR3 is 11 amino acids. Germline V CDR1 and CDR2: MDHEN, SYDVKM. V gave up 4 bases and J gave up 7 bases, with 5 bases separating them. The CDR3, as DNA: TGTGCCAGCAGTTCGACGAACACCATATATTTT. Translation: CASSSTNTIYF. The full variable domain, with the rest looked up from reference TRBV28 and TRBJ1-3, is DVKVTQSSRYLVKRTGEKVFLECVQDMDHENMFWYRQDPGLGLRLIYFSYDVKMKEKGDIPEGYSVSREKKERFSLILESASTNQTSMYLCASSSTNTIYFGEGSWLTVV.

The gene calls are TRBV13 and TRBJ2-5; TRBD1 matches at 8 bases. V lost 5 bases, J lost 1 base, and 6 bases stayed unmatched. Germline CDR1 is PRHDT and CDR2 is FYEKMQ (reference sequence). This CDR3 is built from 15 residues. CDR3 DNA: TGTGCCAGCAGCGAACGGACAGGGAGCCAAGAGACCCAGTACTTC. Translation gives CASSERTGSQETQYF.

This clonotype was seen only a few times. The chain has TRBV7-2 and TRBJ2-3; D is ambiguous. Germline lookup yields CDR1 SGHTA and CDR2 FQGNSA. V lost 5 bases, J lost 5 bases, and 11 bases lay in between. This CDR3 has 13 amino acids. CDR3 sequence (DNA): TGTGCCAGCAGCATCCCTAGGAAAGATACGCAGTATTTT. Protein sequence: CASSIPRKDTQYF.

The rearrangement joins TRBV27 to TRBJ1-1; D unresolved. Germline V CDR1 and CDR2: MNHEY, SMNVEV (reference sequence). Trimming pared 5 bases from V and 0 bases from J, leaving 10 bases between. CDR3 length equals 14 residues. CDR3 protein: CASSPSPMNTEAFF. DNA for the CDR3: TGTGCCAGCAGTCCGTCGCCCATGAACACTGAAGCTTTCTTT.

The rearrangement links TRBV10-2 to TRBJ2-7, with D perhaps TRBD2 (6 bases). The CDR3 sequence is 14 residues long. Trimming cost V 3 bases and J 5 bases, with 14 bases left between them. Germline V gives CDR1 WSHSY, CDR2 SAAADI. The CDR3 protein is CASSENGGGNEQYF. The CDR3 DNA is TGCGCCAGCAGTGAAAACGGGGGTGGCAACGAGCAGTACTTC.